This passage covers 10 T cell receptor beta chains from one sample sequenced in a study of T cells in Graves' hyperthyroidism and ophthalmopathy. The CDR3 regions of TCR beta were amplified from RNA transcripts. The TCR CDR3 was amplified in a first-round RT-PCR using the HTBI primer set. A single record per CDR3 protein comes from TCRdb applying MiXCR to the multiplex PCR reads. The sample contains 200,000 to 250,000 distinct CDR3 sequences, about 24% of which appear only once. Material for sequencing was blood. These receptors originate from a woman in her forties with Graves' ophthalmopathy.

This clonotype was picked up many times. This chain uses TRBV25-1 with TRBJ2-5, with D possibly TRBD1 on 6 matching bases. V lost 1 base, J lost 5 bases, and 14 bases lay in between. CDR3 length equals 15 residues. Germline assignment: CDR1 MGHDK and CDR2 SYGVNS. Here the CDR3 DNA reads TGTGCCAGCAGTGAATCCCTGGGACAATCGGAGACCCAGTACTTC. This codes for CASSESLGQSETQYF.

The rearrangement joins TRBV20-1 to TRBJ1-1, with TRBD1 as a possible D gene (5 bases). With 4 bases removed from V and 6 bases from J, the gap between germline ends came to 18 bases. CDR3 length: 14 residues. The germline V gene has CDR1 DFQATT and CDR2 SNEGSKA (reference sequence). DNA of the CDR3: TGCAGTGCTACTAAGACGGGGGGTACGGCTGAAGCTTTCTTT. It specifies CSATKTGGTAEAFF.

CDR3 DNA: TGTGCCAGCAGTCCCGACTCCCGGACCATGAACACTGAAGCTTTCTTT. Protein product: CASSPDSRTMNTEAFF. The chain is built from TRBV12-3 or TRBV12-4 and TRBJ1-1, with D unclear. This CDR3 has 16 residues. V gave up 5 bases and J gave up 0 bases, with 16 bases separating them.

In regard to this clonotype: A much bigger clone sits one base away, suggesting this may be a read error. This chain connects TRBV30 to TRBJ2-5, with D possibly being TRBD2 (6 bases). The germline V and J ends were trimmed by 2 bases and 4 bases, with 20 bases remaining between them. The CDR3 has 16 amino acids. Germline V lookup: CDR1 GTSNPN, CDR2 SVGIG (reference sequence). The CDR3: CAWSYFSGSGRETQYF. CDR3 DNA sequence: TGTGCCTGGAGTTACTTTTCGGGCAGCGGGCGAGAGACCCAGTACTTC. Complete variable domain (other parts from reference TRBV30 and TRBJ2-5): SQTIHQWPATLVQPVGSPLSLECTVEGTSNPNLYWYRQAAGRGLQLLFYSVGIGQISSEVPQNLSASRPQDRQFILSSKKLLLSDSGFYLCAWSYFSGSGRETQYFGPGTRLLVL.

This clonotype has at least ten counts. The CDR3 DNA is TGTGCCAGCACCCCCCCACGAGAAAATTCACCCCTCCACTTT. Residues: CASTPPRENSPLHF. The chain joins TRBV6-1 to TRBJ1-6; D gene ambiguous. V shed 7 bases and J shed 7 bases, with 14 bases lying between them. The CDR3 has 14 residues. Germline CDR1 and CDR2: MNHNS and SASEGT.

J is TRBJ1-1 and V is TRBV28, with a weak D call TRBD1 (6 bases). V was shortened by 1 base and J by 5 bases, with 11 bases between the two germline ends. The germline V gene encodes CDR1 MDHEN and CDR2 SYDVKM. The CDR3 has 14 amino acids. The CDR3, as DNA: TGTGCCAGCAGTTTATCCGCGAGGGGGACTGAAGCTTTCTTT. Translation gives CASSLSARGTEAFF.

The chain combines TRBV11-2 with TRBJ2-5; D is unclear. V was trimmed by 0 bases and J by 2 bases, leaving 13 bases between them. Germline V lookup: CDR1 SGHAT, CDR2 FQNNGV. The CDR3 sequence is 16 residues long. CDR3 nucleotide sequence: TGTGCCAGCAGCTTAGAGATCCAACGTCAACAAGAGACCCAGTACTTC. It specifies CASSLEIQRQQETQYF.

This clonotype was seen ten or more times. The chain joins TRBV7-2 to TRBJ2-2, with 8 bases lining up with TRBD2. In germline, CDR1 is SGHTA, CDR2 FQGNSA. V lost 5 bases and J lost 3; bases outside the gene matches: 11. The CDR3 has 17 amino acids. The chain's CDR3 is CASSPTVSGMYTGELFF. DNA of the CDR3: TGTGCCAGCAGCCCGACCGTTAGCGGGATGTACACCGGGGAGCTGTTTTTT.

This clonotype was found many times. The V and J genes are TRBV28 and TRBJ1-1; TRBD1 matches 12 bases. CDR3 length: 16 amino acids. Germline values: CDR1 MDHEN, CDR2 SYDVKM. The V segment lost 2 bases and the J segment 3 bases; nucleotides outside the gene matches: 4. Here the CDR3 DNA reads TGTGCCAGCAGTTTAGGGACAGGGGGCCTTTACACTGAAGCTTTCTTT. Amino acids: CASSLGTGGLYTEAFF.

At least ten counts were recorded for this clonotype. The chain recombines TRBV20-1 with TRBJ1-2; 10 bases line up with TRBD1. The V gene end was trimmed by 6 bases and the J gene end by 3 bases; junction bases not matched to a gene: 10. The CDR3 has 15 residues. Per the germline V gene, CDR1 is DFQATT and CDR2 is SNEGSKA (reference sequence). CDR3 amino acids: CSAWDRGLWDYGYTF. CDR3 coding DNA: TGCAGTGCGTGGGACAGGGGTTTATGGGACTATGGCTACACCTTC.